A selection of T cell receptor beta chains follows, all from one sample in a study of shared clonotypes between healthy human individuals. The repertoire was sequenced with immunoSEQ multiplex PCR; TCRdb's copy has only in-frame clones and lacks some. The sample yields some 980,000 clones, more than 75% seen once. The sequenced sample consisted of memory CD4+ T cells sorted from blood. Receptors originate from a man between 18 and 35 years old in good health. The CDR3 runs from the conserved cysteine through the conserved F or W. Expanded clones get a size class; other rows say once, few or many, or leave the size out.

V gene	clone size	J gene	CDR3 protein
TRBV19	.	TRBJ2-5	CASSNQIQTQYF
TRBV6-1	.	TRBJ1-2	CASSVQGNYGYTF
TRBV5-1	.	TRBJ1-1	CASSTLGQPDTEAFF
TRBV19	.	TRBJ1-6	CASSLGAPGNSPLHF
TRBV9	.	TRBJ2-2	CASSVAHQNTGELFF
TRBV6-5	.	TRBJ2-3	CASSYSSSTDTQYF
TRBV4-3	.	TRBJ1-4	CASSQGQGVSDEKLFF
TRBV4-1	.	TRBJ2-1	CASSQSGGQSSYNEQFF
TRBV7-9	.	TRBJ2-6	CASTLLAGAISGANVLTF
TRBV5-1	many	TRBJ2-3	CASSSDLQGITDTQYF
TRBV6-1	.	TRBJ2-1	CASSEAGGGNEQFF
TRBV28	.	TRBJ1-5	CASSLQASNQPQHF
TRBV29-1	.	TRBJ1-2	CSVERKIQYRYGYTF
TRBV5-6	.	TRBJ2-7	CASSATQTGGYWVQKPQYF
TRBV4-1	once	TRBJ2-7	CASSQERPFVQYF
TRBV11-2	.	TRBJ2-1	CASSPTGGSGEQFF
TRBV20-1	.	TRBJ1-4	CSAHWKEKLFF
TRBV30	.	TRBJ1-3	CAWSLSDRGRRNTIYF
TRBV15	.	TRBJ1-5	CATSRRTGGNQPQHF
TRBV12-5	few	TRBJ2-7	CASGLDPTGPWYEQYF
TRBV7-6	.	TRBJ2-3	CASSSRTSSTTSTDTQYF
TRBV11-2	.	TRBJ2-1	CASSHGLADYNEQFF
TRBV19	.	TRBJ1-1	CASSASTREAFF
TRBV6-5	.	TRBJ1-2	CASSYIRTGGHYGYTF
TRBV7-2	.	TRBJ2-7	CASSWDSALSYEQYF
TRBV27	.	TRBJ2-7	CASSFLGTGHYEQYF
TRBV7-2	.	TRBJ2-5	CASSLLAGGQETQYF
TRBV19	.	TRBJ2-2	CASSIRQGSLTGELFF
TRBV29-1	.	TRBJ2-5	CSQGVRETQYF
TRBV5-1	.	TRBJ2-7	CASSLVAGSSYEQYF
TRBV6-5	.	TRBJ2-7	CASSNGRGEQYF
TRBV6-5	.	TRBJ2-7	CASSAGASYEQYF
TRBV5-1	.	TRBJ2-3	CASSSASTDTQYF
TRBV18	.	TRBJ2-7	CASSPYQGSEQYF
TRBV21-1	.	TRBJ1-1	CASSNLRVEGETEAFF
TRBV5-1	.	TRBJ1-5	CASSPQGVNQPQHF
TRBV28	once	TRBJ2-2	CASSPPGQGRAGELFF
TRBV5-4	.	TRBJ1-1	CASSLDGSGANTEAFF
TRBV15	.	TRBJ1-1	CATRGGLGGFAEAFF
TRBV6-5	once	TRBJ2-7	CASSYSTGRGLYEQYF
TRBV4-2	.	TRBJ1-5	CASSHGQANGNQPQHF
TRBV30	.	TRBJ1-5	CAWSGRVSNQPQHF
TRBV11-3	.	TRBJ2-1	CASSLGAVGNNEQFF
TRBV5-6	.	TRBJ2-7	CASSTGPEAYYEQYF
TRBV5-4	.	TRBJ1-6	CASSLRLGADSPLHF
TRBV11-2	.	TRBJ1-1	CASTFRTGGMNTEAFF
TRBV6-1	.	TRBJ1-1	CASSEAWGGKAFF
TRBV19	.	TRBJ2-5	CASSIGQEETQYF
TRBV9	few	TRBJ1-1	CASSVGGVNTEAFF
TRBV9	.	TRBJ1-3	CASSVHSSGNTIYF
TRBV6-5	once	TRBJ2-3	CASSYAGVGTDTQYF
TRBV30	.	TRBJ1-1	CAWSRQGGTEAFF
TRBV28	.	TRBJ1-4	CASVDRGRAKLFF
TRBV28	once	TRBJ2-7	CASIRGGSYEQYF
TRBV5-1	.	TRBJ2-5	CASELAGDQETQYF
TRBV7-9	.	TRBJ2-7	CASSLVSSIPYEQYF
TRBV30	once	TRBJ2-3	CAWSRRPDTDTQYF
TRBV2	.	TRBJ2-2	CASSELQGATGELFF
TRBV19	.	TRBJ1-6	CASSPAVGPLHF
TRBV6-1	.	TRBJ2-3	CATTQREGTDTQYF